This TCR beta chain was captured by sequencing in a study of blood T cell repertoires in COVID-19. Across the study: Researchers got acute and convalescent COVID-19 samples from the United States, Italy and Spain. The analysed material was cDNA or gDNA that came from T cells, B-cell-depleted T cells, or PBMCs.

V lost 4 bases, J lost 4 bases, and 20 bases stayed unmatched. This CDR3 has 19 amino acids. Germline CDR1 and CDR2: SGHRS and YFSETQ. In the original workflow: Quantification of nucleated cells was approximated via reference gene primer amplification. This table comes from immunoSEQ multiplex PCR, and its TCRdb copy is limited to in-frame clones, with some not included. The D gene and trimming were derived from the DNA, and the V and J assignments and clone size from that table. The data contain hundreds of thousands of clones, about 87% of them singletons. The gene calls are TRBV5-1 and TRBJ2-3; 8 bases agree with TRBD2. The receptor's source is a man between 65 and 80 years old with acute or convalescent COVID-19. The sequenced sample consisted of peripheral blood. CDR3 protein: CASSGGVSGAGEGSDTQYF. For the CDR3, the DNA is TGCGCCAGCAGCGGCGGCGTCTCAGGAGCGGGGGAAGGGTCAGATACGCAGTATTTT.